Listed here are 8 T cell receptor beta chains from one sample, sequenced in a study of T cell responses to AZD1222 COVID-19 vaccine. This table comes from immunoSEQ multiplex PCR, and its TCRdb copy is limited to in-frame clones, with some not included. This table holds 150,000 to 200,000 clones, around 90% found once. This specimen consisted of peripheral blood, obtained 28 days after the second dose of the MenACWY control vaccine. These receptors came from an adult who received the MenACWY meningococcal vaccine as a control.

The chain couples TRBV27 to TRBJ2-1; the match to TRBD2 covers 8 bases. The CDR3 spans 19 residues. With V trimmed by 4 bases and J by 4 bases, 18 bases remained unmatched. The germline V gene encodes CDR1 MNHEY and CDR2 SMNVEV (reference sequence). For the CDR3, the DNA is TGTGCCAGCAGTTCCCTCGTCCCTCCCTGGGGCGGGAGGTACAATGAGCAGTTCTTC. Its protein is CASSSLVPPWGGRYNEQFF.

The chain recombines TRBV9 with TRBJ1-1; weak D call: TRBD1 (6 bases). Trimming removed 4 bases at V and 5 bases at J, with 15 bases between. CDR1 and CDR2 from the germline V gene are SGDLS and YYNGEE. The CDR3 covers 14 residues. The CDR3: CASSPGQWVTEAFF. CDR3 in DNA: TGTGCCAGCAGCCCCGGACAGTGGGTTACTGAAGCTTTCTTT.

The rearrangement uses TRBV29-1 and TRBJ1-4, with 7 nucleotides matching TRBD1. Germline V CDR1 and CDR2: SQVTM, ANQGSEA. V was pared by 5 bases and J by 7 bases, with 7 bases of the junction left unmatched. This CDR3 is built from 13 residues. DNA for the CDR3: TGCAGCGTTCCGGGACAGCCGTTTGAAAAACTGTTTTTT. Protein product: CSVPGQPFEKLFF. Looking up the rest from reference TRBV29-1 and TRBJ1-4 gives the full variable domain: SAVISQKPSRDICQRGTSLTIQCQVDSQVTMMFWYRQQPGQSLTLIATANQGSEATYESGFVIDKFPISRPNLTFSTLTVSNMSPEDSSIYLCSVPGQPFEKLFFGSGTQLSVL.

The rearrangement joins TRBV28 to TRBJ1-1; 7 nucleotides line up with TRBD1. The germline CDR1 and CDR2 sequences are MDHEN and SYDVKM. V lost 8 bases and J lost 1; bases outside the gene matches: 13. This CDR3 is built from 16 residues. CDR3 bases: TGTGCCAGCGCCACCCCATACAGGGGATCGAACACTGAAGCTTTCTTT. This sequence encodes CASATPYRGSNTEAFF.

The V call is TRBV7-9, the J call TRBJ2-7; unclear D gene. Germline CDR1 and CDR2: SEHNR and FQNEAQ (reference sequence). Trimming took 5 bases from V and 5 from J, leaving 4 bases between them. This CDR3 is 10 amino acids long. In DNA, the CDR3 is TGTGCCAGCAGCGTTAACGAGCAGTACTTC. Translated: CASSVNEQYF.

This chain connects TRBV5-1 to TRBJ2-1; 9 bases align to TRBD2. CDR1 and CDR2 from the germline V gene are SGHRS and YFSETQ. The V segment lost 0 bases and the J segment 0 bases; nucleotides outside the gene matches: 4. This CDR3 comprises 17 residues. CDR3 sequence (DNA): TGCGCCAGCAGCTTGGGACTAGCGGAAGTCTCCTACAATGAGCAGTTCTTC. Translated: CASSLGLAEVSYNEQFF.

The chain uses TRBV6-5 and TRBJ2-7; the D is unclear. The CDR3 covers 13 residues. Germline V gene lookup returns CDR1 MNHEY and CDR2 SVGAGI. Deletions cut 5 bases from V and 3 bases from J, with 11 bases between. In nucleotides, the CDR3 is TGTGCCAGCAGTCCCCGATCGGTCTACGAGCAGTACTTC. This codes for CASSPRSVYEQYF.

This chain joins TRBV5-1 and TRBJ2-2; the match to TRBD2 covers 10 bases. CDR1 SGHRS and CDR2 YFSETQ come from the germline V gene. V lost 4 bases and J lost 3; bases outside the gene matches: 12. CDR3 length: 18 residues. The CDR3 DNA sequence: TGCGCCAGCAGCCCCGTCGCTAGCGGGAGACGATACACCGGGGAGCTGTTTTTT. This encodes CASSPVASGRRYTGELFF.